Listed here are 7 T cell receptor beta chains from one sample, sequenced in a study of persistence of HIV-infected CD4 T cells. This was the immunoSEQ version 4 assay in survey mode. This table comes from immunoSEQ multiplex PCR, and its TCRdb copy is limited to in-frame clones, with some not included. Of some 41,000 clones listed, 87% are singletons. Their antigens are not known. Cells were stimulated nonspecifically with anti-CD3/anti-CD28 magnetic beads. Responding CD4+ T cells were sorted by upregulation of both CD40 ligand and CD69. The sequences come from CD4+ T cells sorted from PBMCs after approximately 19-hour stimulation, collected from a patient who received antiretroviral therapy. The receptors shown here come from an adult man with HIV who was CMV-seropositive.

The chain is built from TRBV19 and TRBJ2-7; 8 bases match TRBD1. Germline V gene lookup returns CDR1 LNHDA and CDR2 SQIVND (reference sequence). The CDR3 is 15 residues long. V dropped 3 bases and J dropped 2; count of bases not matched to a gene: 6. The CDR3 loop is CASSIAGTGAYEQYF. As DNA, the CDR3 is TGTGCCAGTAGTATCGCCGGGACAGGAGCCTACGAGCAGTACTTC. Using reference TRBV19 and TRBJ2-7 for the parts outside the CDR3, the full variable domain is DGGITQSPKYLFRKEGQNVTLSCEQNLNHDAMYWYRQDPGQGLRLIYYSQIVNDFQKGDIAEGYSVSREKKESFPLTVTSAQKNPTAFYLCASSIAGTGAYEQYFGPGTRLTVT.

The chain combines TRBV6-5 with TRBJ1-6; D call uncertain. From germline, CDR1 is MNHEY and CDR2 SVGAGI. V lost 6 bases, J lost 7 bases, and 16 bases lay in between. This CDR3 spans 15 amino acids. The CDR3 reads CASSTSITVNSPLHF. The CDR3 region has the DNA TGTGCCAGCAGCACCTCGATTACAGTAAATTCACCCCTCCACTTT.

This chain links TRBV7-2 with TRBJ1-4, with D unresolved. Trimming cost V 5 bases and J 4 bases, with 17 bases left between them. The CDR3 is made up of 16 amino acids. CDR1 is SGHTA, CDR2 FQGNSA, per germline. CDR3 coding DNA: TGTGCCAGCAGCCCGGGCCGGGCCACCCTTAATGAAAAACTGTTTTTT. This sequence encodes CASSPGRATLNEKLFF.

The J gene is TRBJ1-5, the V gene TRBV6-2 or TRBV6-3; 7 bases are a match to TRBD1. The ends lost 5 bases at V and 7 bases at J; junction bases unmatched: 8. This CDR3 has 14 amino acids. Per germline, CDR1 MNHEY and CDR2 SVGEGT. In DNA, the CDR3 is TGTGCCAGCAGTGGGGGACAGCAGGGCCAGCCCCAGCATTTT. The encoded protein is CASSGGQQGQPQHF.

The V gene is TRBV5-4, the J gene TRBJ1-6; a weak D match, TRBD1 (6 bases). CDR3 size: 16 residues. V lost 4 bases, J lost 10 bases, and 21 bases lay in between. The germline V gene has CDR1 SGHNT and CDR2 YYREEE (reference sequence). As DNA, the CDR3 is TGTGCCAGCAGCGGAGGCGGGGCAGGGGTAGGGTCACCCCTCCACTTT. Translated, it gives CASSGGGAGVGSPLHF. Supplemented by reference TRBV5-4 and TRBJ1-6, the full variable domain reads ETGVTQSPTHLIKTRGQQVTLRCSSQSGHNTVSWYQQALGQGPQFIFQYYREEENGRGNFPPRFSGLQFPNYSSELNVNALELDDSALYLCASSGGGAGVGSPLHFGNGTRLTVT.

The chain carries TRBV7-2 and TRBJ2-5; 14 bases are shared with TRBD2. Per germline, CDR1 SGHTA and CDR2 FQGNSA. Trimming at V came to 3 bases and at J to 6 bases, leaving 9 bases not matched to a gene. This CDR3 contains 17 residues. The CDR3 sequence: CASSFSVRTSGGQTQYF. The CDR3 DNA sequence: TGTGCCAGCAGCTTCAGCGTTCGGACTAGCGGGGGGCAGACCCAGTACTTC.

CDR3 DNA: TGTGCCAGCAGCTCCGGACAGGGGGCGAGCAATCAGCCCCAGCATTTT. The encoded protein is CASSSGQGASNQPQHF. The chain employs TRBV5-8 and TRBJ1-5; 11 bases match TRBD1. Germline CDR1 SGHTS, CDR2 YDEGEE. With V trimmed by 3 bases and J by 1 base, 3 bases remained unmatched. The length of the CDR3 is 16 residues.